A single T cell receptor beta chain is shown here with its context. The antigen is undetermined. The sample comes from a study of follicular helper T cells after annual influenza vaccination. Overall study context: Sampling occurred days 0, 7 and 28 after each influenza vaccination. Across the 2013-2014, 2014-2015 and 2015-2016 vaccination seasons, some subjects were resampled.

CDR3 length: 15 residues. In germline, CDR1 is SNHLY, CDR2 FYNNEI. Trimming cost V 6 bases and J 0 bases; bases outside gene matches: 4. Assay: immunoSEQ multiplex PCR; the TCRdb copy retains only in-frame clones and omits some. Of about 14,000 clones in the sample, about four fifths were seen once. Time point defined: 2015-2016 season, pre-vaccination. The study, taken as a whole, reports: Each annual vaccination recalled recurring oligoclonal ICOS+CD38+ cTfh clonotypes. The much larger non-cTfh compartments may have been undersampled.

This TCR was recovered from an adult who received the influenza vaccine. This sample comprised CXCR5- memory CD4+ T cells sorted from blood, obtained on the day of influenza vaccination. This sequence joins TRBV2 and TRBJ2-3; 9 bases align to TRBD2. CDR3 residues: CASRLTSGSTDTQYF. The DNA for the CDR3 is TGTGCCAGCAGGCTGACTAGCGGCAGCACAGATACGCAGTATTTT.